This T cell receptor beta chain originates from a study of CD8 T cells in ankylosing spondylitis. Whole-study results and caveats: The disease-linked clones had a CD8+ phenotype and low blood frequencies. One TCR beta motif, made up of roughly eight highly homologous variants, appeared characteristic of ankylosing spondylitis blood. The study looked at matched synovial fluid samples from ankylosing spondylitis patients. Disease-linked clones were reported to be significantly enriched there.

Quantitative 5'-RACE was performed with molecular barcodes, and it yielded the TCR beta libraries. MiXCR, applied by TCRdb to the 5' RACE reads, yields one record per CDR3 protein. This repertoire shows about 350,000 distinct CDR3 sequences, approximately 22% found once; its top ten account for approximately 14%. Notes on this clonotype: The antigen is not known.

The CDR3 consists of 19 residues. The V and J ends lost 11 bases and 5 bases, in that order; junction bases with no gene match: 23. Material for sequencing was blood, either unsorted or a sorted T cell fraction (not recorded which). The chain links TRBV12-3 or TRBV12-4 to TRBJ2-1, with 11 bases fitting TRBD2. The TCR comes from a male donor with ankylosing spondylitis or in good health (not recorded which). CDR3 region: CACCLAAGIAGGPHNEQFF. DNA for the CDR3: TGTGCCTGCTGTTTGGCGGCTGGAATAGCGGGGGGGCCCCACAATGAGCAGTTCTTC.